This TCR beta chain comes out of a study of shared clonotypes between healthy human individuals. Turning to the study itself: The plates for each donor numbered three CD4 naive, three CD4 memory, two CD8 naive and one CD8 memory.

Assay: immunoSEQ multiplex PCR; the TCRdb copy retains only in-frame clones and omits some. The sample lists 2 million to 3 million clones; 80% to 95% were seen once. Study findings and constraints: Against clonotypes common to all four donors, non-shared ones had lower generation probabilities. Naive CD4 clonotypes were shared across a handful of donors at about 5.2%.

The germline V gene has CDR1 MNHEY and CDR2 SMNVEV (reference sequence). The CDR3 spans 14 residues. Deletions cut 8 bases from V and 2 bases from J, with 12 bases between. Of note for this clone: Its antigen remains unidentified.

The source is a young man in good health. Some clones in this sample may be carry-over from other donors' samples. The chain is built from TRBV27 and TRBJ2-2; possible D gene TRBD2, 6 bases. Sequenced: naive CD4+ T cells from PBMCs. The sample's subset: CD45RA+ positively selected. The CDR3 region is CASGGTGNTGELFF. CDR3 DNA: TGTGCCAGCGGGGGGACGGGAAACACCGGGGAGCTGTTTTTT.